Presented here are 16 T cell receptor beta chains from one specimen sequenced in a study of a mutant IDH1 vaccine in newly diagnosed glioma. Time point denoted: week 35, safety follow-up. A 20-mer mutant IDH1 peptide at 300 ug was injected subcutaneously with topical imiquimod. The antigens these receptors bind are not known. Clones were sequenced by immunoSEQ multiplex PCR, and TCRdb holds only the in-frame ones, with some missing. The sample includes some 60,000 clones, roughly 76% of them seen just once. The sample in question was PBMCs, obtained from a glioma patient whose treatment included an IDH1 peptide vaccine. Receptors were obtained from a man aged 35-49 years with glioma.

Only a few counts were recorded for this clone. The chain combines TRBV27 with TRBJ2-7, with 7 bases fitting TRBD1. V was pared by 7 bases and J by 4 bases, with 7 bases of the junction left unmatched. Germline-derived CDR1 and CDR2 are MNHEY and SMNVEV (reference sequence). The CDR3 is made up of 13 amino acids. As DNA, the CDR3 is TGTGCCAGCACCACGACAGGGTCGTACGAGCAGTACTTC. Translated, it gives CASTTTGSYEQYF.

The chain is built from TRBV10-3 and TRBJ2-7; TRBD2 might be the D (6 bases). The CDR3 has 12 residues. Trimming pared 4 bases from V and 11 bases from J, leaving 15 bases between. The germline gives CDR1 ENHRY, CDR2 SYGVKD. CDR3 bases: TGTGCCATCAGTGGTCGGGACGGACTAAAGTACTTC. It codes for CAISGRDGLKYF.

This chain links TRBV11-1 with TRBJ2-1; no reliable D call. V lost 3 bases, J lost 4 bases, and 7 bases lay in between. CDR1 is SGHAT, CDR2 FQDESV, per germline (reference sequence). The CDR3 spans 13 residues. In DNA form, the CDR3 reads TGTGCCAGCAGCTTTGTTGCTTACAATGAGCAGTTCTTC. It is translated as CASSFVAYNEQFF. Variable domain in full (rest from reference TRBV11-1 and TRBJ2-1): EAEVAQSPRYKITEKSQAVAFWCDPISGHATLYWYRQILGQGPELLVQFQDESVVDDSQLPKDRFSAERLKGVDSTLKIQPAELGDSAMYLCASSFVAYNEQFFGPGTRLTVL.

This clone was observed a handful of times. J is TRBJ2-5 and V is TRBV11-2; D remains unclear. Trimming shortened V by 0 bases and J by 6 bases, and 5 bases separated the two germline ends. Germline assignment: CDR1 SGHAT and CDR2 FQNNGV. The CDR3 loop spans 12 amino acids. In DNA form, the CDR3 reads TGTGCCAGCAGCTTAGAGAAAAAGACCCAGTACTTC. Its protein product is CASSLEKKTQYF.

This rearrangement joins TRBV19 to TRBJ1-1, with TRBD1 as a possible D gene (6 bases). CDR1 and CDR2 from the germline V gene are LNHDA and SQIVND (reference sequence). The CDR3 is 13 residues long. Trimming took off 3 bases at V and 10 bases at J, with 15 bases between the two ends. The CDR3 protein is CASSMGADLPAFF. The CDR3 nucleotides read TGTGCCAGTAGTATGGGGGCGGACCTCCCAGCTTTCTTT.

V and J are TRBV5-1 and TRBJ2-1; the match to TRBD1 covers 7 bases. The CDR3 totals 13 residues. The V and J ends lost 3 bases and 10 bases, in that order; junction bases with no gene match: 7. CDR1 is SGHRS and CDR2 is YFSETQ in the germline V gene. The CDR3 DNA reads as TGCGCCAGCAGCTCGGGACAGCTTCCGGAGCAGTTCTTC. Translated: CASSSGQLPEQFF.

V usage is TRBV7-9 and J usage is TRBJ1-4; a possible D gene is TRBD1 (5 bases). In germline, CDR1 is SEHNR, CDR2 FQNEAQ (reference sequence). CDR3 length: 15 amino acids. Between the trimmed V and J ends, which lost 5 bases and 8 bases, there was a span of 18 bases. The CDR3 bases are TGTGCCAGCAGCCCGACGACAAGGGGTGGCGAAAAACTGTTTTTT. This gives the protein CASSPTTRGGEKLFF.

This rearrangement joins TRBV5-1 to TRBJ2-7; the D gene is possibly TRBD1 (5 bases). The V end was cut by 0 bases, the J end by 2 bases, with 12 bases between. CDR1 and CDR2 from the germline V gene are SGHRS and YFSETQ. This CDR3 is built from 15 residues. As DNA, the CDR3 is TGCGCCAGCAGCTTGGACAGGAAAGGTCCCTACGAGCAGTACTTC. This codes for CASSLDRKGPYEQYF. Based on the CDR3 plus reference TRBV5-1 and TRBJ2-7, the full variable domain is KAGVTQTPRYLIKTRGQQVTLSCSPISGHRSVSWYQQTPGQGLQFLFEYFSETQRNKGNFPGRFSGRQFSNSRSEMNVSTLELGDSALYLCASSLDRKGPYEQYFGPGTRLTVT.

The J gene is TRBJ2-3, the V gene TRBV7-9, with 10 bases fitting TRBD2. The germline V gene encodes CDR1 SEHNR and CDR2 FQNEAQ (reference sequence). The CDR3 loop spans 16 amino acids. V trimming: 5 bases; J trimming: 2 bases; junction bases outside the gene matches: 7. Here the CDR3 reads CASSEGLAVITDTQYF. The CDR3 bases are TGTGCCAGCAGCGAAGGACTAGCGGTGATCACAGATACGCAGTATTTT.

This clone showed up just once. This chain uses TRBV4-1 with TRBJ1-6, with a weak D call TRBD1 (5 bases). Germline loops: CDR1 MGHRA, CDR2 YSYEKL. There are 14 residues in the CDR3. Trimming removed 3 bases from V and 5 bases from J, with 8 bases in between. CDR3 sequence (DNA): TGCGCCAGCAGCCAGAGGGACGATAATTCACCCCTCCACTTT. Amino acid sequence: CASSQRDDNSPLHF.

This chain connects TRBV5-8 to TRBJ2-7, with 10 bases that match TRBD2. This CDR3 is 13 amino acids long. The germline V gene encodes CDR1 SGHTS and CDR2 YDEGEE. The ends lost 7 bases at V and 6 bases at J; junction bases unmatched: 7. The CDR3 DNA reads TGTGCCAGCCGAAGGAGGACTAGCGGCGAGCAGTACTTC. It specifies CASRRRTSGEQYF. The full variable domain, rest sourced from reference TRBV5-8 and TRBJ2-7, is EAGVTQSPTHLIKTRGQQATLRCSPISGHTSVYWYQQALGLGLQFLLWYDEGEERNRGNFPPRFSGRQFPNYSSELNVNALELEDSALYLCASRRRTSGEQYFGPGTRLTVT.

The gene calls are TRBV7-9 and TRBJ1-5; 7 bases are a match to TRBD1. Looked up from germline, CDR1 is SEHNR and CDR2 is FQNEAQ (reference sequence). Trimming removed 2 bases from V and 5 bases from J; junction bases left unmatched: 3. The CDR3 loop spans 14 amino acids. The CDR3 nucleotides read TGTGCCAGCAGCTTACCGGGACAGCATCAGCCCCAGCATTTT. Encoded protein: CASSLPGQHQPQHF.

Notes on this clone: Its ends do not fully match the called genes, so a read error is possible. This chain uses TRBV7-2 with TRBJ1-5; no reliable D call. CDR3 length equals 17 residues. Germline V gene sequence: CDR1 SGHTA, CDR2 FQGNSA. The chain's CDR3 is CASSQEPWGYGNQPQHF. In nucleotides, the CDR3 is TGCGCCAGCAGCCAAGAACCATGGGGTTACGGCAATCAGCCCCAGCATTTT.

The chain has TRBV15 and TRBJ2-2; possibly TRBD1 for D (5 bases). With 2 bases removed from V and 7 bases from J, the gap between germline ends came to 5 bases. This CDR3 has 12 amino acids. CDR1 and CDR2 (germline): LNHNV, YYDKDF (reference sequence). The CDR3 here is CATSRRGGELFF. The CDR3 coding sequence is TGTGCCACCAGCAGAAGGGGCGGGGAGCTGTTTTTT.

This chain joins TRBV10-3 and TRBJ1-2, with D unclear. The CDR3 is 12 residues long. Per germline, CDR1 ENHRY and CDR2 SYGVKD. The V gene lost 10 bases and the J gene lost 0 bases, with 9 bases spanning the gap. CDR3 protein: CATRPSNYGYTF. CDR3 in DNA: TGTGCCACCCGACCCTCTAACTATGGCTACACCTTC.

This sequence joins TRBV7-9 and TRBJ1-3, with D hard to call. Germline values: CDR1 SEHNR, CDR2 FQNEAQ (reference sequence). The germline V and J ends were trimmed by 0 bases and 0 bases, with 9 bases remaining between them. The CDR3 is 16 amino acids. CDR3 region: CASSLAAAPSGNTIYF. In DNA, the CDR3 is TGTGCCAGCAGCTTAGCGGCGGCGCCCTCTGGAAACACCATATATTTT.